Shown below are 15 T cell receptor beta chains from a single sample sequenced in a study of metastatic and nonmetastatic thyroid tumors. Using MiXCR, TCRdb reanalyzed the PCR reads. The table has around 18,000 clones, roughly an eighth seen once. Treatment of any kind had been given to no patient before thyroid surgery. Source material: tumor tissue. These receptors all come from a female donor with papillary thyroid cancer or a benign thyroid nodule (not recorded which). Some clones in this sample may be carry-over from other donors' samples.

This clone was seen at least ten times. Other DNA sequences in this specimen translate into the identical CDR3. The V gene is TRBV12-5, the J gene TRBJ2-3; weak D call: TRBD1 (5 bases). CDR1 is LGHNT and CDR2 is FRNRAP in the germline V gene. The CDR3 loop spans 13 amino acids. V was pared by 8 bases and J by 3 bases, with 12 bases between. The CDR3 region is CASLVGATDTQYF. CDR3 DNA sequence: TGTGCTAGTTTGGTTGGGGCAACAGATACGCAGTATTTT.

This clone was found many times. The chain couples TRBV11-1 to TRBJ2-7; D is possibly TRBD1 or TRBD2 (6 bases each). The CDR3 spans 16 residues. V was cut by 8 bases and J by 0 bases, with 20 bases left in between. CDR1 and CDR2 (germline): SGHAT, FQDESV (reference sequence). CDR3 sequence reads: CASVGAGGTSSYEQYF. CDR3 sequence (DNA): TGTGCCAGCGTTGGTGCCGGGGGCACCTCCTCCTACGAGCAGTACTTC.

This clone was counted between two and nine times. The chain uses TRBV25-1 and TRBJ1-4; perhaps TRBD1 as D (6 bases). Germline V gene lookup returns CDR1 MGHDK and CDR2 SYGVNS. The CDR3 contains 13 residues. Trimming removed 8 bases from V and 6 bases from J, with 13 bases in between. CDR3 bases: TGTGCCAGCGGCCCCACAGGGCATGAAAAACTGTTTTTT. Translated, it gives CASGPTGHEKLFF.

This clone came up a few times. The chain uses TRBV15 and TRBJ2-2; D gene uncertain. Trimming stripped 3 bases from V and 7 bases from J, with 12 bases between. Per germline, CDR1 LNHNV and CDR2 YYDKDF (reference sequence). The CDR3 is made up of 14 amino acids. CDR3 coding DNA: TGTGCCACCAGCAGCCGCGTAAGAAGCGGGGAGCTGTTTTTT. Its protein product is CATSSRVRSGELFF.

This clone was picked up many times. V and J are TRBV28 and TRBJ2-1; weak D call: TRBD2 (6 bases). V dropped 3 bases and J dropped 0 bases, with 9 bases sitting between them. The CDR3 is 15 amino acids. The germline V gene encodes CDR1 MDHEN and CDR2 SYDVKM. This CDR3 is CASSLDSGSYNEQFF. The CDR3 DNA follows: TGTGCCAGCAGTTTGGATAGCGGCTCCTACAATGAGCAGTTCTTC.

This clone was observed at least ten times. Here the CDR3 reads CSVEDPDRSSYNEQFF. CDR3 sequence (DNA): TGCAGCGTTGAAGATCCCGACAGGAGCTCCTACAATGAGCAGTTCTTC. J is TRBJ2-1 and V is TRBV29-1; weak D call: TRBD1 (6 bases). The ends were cut back, 0 bases at V and 0 bases at J, with 12 bases in the middle. The CDR3 runs 16 residues. The germline CDR1 and CDR2 sequences are SQVTM and ANQGSEA.

Many counts were recorded for this clone. V usage is TRBV10-3 and J usage is TRBJ1-1; TRBD1 matches 9 bases. The length of the CDR3 is 14 residues. Per the germline V gene, CDR1 is ENHRY and CDR2 is SYGVKD. With V trimmed by 8 bases and J by 6 bases, 10 bases remained unmatched. The CDR3 loop reads CAIGDGTGSAEAFF. DNA of the CDR3: TGTGCCATCGGAGACGGGACAGGGAGCGCTGAAGCTTTCTTT.

This clone has at least ten counts. The chain employs TRBV2 and TRBJ2-1, with 9 bases that match TRBD2. J lost 2 bases, V lost 7 bases, and 12 bases had no gene match. CDR1 and CDR2 (germline): SNHLY, FYNNEI. The CDR3 covers 17 residues. The CDR3 DNA sequence: TGTGCCAGCATCCCACTAGCGGGTCCCGGCGCCTACAATGAGCAGTTCTTC. Its protein is CASIPLAGPGAYNEQFF.

This clone came up many times. The chain couples TRBV6-2 or TRBV6-3 to TRBJ1-4, with D tentatively TRBD1 (5 bases). Germline CDR1 and CDR2: MNHEY and SVGEGT. CDR3 length equals 18 residues. V dropped 2 bases and J dropped 0 bases, with 16 bases sitting between them. CDR3 coding DNA: TGTGCCAGCAGTTACACCCTGGGCAGGGCCGCAACTAATGAAAAACTGTTTTTT. This sequence encodes CASSYTLGRAATNEKLFF.

This clone was detected only a few times. The V gene is TRBV6-2 or TRBV6-3, the J gene TRBJ1-1; weak D call: TRBD1 (6 bases). CDR3 length: 15 residues. V gave up 8 bases and J gave up 3 bases, with 19 bases separating them. Germline assignment: CDR1 MNHEY and CDR2 SVGEGT. DNA of the CDR3: TGTGCCAGCGTCAGGGTGGAGAGGGGGTACACTGAAGCTTTCTTT. This gives the protein CASVRVERGYTEAFF.

This sequence joins TRBV20-1 and TRBJ2-3; 7 nucleotides align to TRBD2. Germline CDR1 DFQATT, CDR2 SNEGSKA (reference sequence). CDR3 size: 14 residues. For the CDR3, the DNA is TGCAGCTTCCCTAAGCGGGGTCTCACAGATACGCAGTATTTT. It specifies CSFPKRGLTDTQYF.

By its share, this clone is medium-sized. The V and J genes are TRBV4-2 and TRBJ2-3; perhaps TRBD2 as D (6 bases). Germline V lookup: CDR1 LGHNA, CDR2 YNFKEQ. The CDR3 sequence is 14 residues long. The V and J ends lost 4 bases and 5 bases respectively, with 13 bases between them. The CDR3 DNA reads TGTGCCAGCAGCCCTAGCGCGGCGGAAGATACGCAGTATTTT. Encoded protein: CASSPSAAEDTQYF.

The table lists this clone with many counts. The chain is built from TRBV18 and TRBJ1-6; possible D gene TRBD1, 5 bases. V was cut by 1 base and J by 4 bases, with 8 bases left in between. Germline CDR1 reads KGHSH; CDR2 reads LQKENI. This CDR3 has 15 amino acids. CDR3: CASSPQGLYNSPLHF. CDR3 DNA sequence: TGTGCCAGCTCACCACAGGGGCTTTATAATTCACCCCTCCACTTT. The variable domain in full, with the rest retrieved from reference TRBV18 and TRBJ1-6, is NAGVMQNPRHLVRRRGQEARLRCSPMKGHSHVYWYRQLPEEGLKFMVYLQKENIIDESGMPKERFSAEFPKEGPSILRIQQVVRGDSAAYFCASSPQGLYNSPLHFGNGTRLTVT.

This clone was detected once. The rearrangement joins TRBV20-1 to TRBJ2-2, with D uncertain. V was cut by 6 bases and J by 0 bases, with 5 bases left in between. The germline V gene has CDR1 DFQATT and CDR2 SNEGSKA (reference sequence). The CDR3 spans 12 residues. The CDR3 spells CSAVANTGELFF. DNA for the CDR3: TGCAGTGCCGTTGCGAACACCGGGGAGCTGTTTTTT.

There are many counts of this clone. The V and J genes are TRBV7-6 and TRBJ2-7; 7 positions match TRBD1. Per germline, CDR1 SGHVS and CDR2 FNYEAQ. CDR3 length: 19 residues. Unmatched junction bases numbered 22, after V lost 6 bases and J lost 2 bases. CDR3 protein: CASSFPGQPREIKTYEQYF. As DNA, the CDR3 is TGTGCCAGCAGTTTCCCGGGACAGCCTCGAGAAATAAAGACCTACGAGCAGTACTTC.